What follows describes a single T cell receptor (beta chain). PCR was performed a second time for roughly 6 to 12 cycles using a sample-barcoded 5' primer and a J-beta primer mix. TCRdb analysed the 5' RACE reads with MiXCR anew, one entry per CDR3 protein. The table lists hundreds of thousands of distinct CDR3 sequences, roughly 50% of them singletons. This specimen comes from a study of blood T cells in healthy people across ages. Healthy individuals of Caucasian origin from Russia, aged about 6 to 100, served as donors. The TCR comes from a man under 40 in good health. Source material: blood.

The CDR3 loop is CSVESTGLINEQFF. CDR3 coding DNA: TGCAGCGTTGAGTCGACGGGACTTATTAATGAGCAGTTCTTC. The rearrangement joins TRBV29-1 to TRBJ2-1, with a possible D match to TRBD2 (6 bases). Per the germline V gene, CDR1 is SQVTM and CDR2 is ANQGSEA. The V and J ends lost 3 bases and 7 bases respectively, with 16 bases between them. The CDR3 spans 14 residues.